This T cell receptor (beta chain) came from a study of OX40 agonist ivuxolimab in advanced cancers. V lost 6 bases, J lost 3 bases, and 9 bases stayed unmatched. From germline, CDR1 is LNHNV and CDR2 YYDKDF (reference sequence). The CDR3 loop spans 15 amino acids. The method was immunoSEQ multiplex PCR; TCRdb's version includes in-frame clones alone and lacks a portion of them. This table has around 40,000 clones, more than 75% appearing once. V is TRBV15 and J is TRBJ2-7, with 9 bases fitting TRBD1. Sequenced here: CD4+ or CD8+ T cells sorted from blood, sampled in a trial of the OX40 agonist ivuxolimab. The receptor was isolated from an adult with an advanced solid tumor such as melanoma, head and neck, liver or kidney cancer. CDR3 sequence reads: CATRPYRGLHYEQYF. The CDR3 DNA follows: TGTGCCACCAGACCCTACAGGGGGCTCCACTACGAGCAGTACTTC.